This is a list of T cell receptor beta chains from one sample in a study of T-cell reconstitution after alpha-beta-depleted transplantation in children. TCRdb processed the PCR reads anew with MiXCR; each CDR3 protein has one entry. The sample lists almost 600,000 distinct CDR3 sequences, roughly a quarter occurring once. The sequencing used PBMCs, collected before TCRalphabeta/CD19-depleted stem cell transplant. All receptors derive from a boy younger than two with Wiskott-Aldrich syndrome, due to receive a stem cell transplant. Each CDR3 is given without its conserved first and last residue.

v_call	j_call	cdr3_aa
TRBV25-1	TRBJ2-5	ASSASRAGGPETQY
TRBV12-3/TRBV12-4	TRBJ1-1	ASSLDRGRSAEAF
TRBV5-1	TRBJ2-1	ASSLSGSEQF
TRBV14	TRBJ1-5	ASSQRAGGRAQH
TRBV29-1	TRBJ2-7	SGGTGVDEQY
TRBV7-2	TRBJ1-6	ASSFGTGRYNSPLH
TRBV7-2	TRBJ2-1	ASSLVTTGPYNEQF
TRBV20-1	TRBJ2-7	SARDASTDSYEQY
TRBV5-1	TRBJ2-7	ASSVTTSYEQY
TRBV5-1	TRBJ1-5	ASSLQGAINQPQH
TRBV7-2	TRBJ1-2	ASSLDRRTTYGYT
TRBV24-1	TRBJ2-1	ATSDPPANEQF
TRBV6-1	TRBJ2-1	ASTERSTYNEQF
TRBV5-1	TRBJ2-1	ASGNSTSGYNEQF
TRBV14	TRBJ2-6	ASSPSSRGYGANVLT
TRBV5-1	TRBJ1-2	ASSPGREYYGYT
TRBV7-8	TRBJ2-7	ASSLIAGVEQY
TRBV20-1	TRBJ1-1	SAIAWTRATEAF
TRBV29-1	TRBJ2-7	SVGYTGTKAEQY
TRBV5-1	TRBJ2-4	ASSYDRNIQY
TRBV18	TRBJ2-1	ASSPQGADEQF
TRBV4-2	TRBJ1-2	ASSQHQALENYGYT
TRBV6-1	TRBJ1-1	ASRSRQGARAF
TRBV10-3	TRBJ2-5	AISMTSGRETQY
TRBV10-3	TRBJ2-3	AISPSRAEGGDTQY
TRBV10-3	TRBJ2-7	AISSSSYEQY
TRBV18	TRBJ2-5	ASSPPTTLLSETQY
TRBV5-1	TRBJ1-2	ASSLGGGFGYGYT
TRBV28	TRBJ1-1	ASSLLGISYEAF